These 32 T cell receptor beta chains came from one sample sequenced in a study of regulatory T cells in long-lasting Graves disease. The time point was: persistent/refractory GD, antithyroid drugs over 5 years with positive TRAb. PBMC RNA was the source of the TCR library. Arm-PCR with iRepertoire HTBI primers amplified the CDR3 regions for these TCR beta libraries. Each CDR3 protein gets one entry after TCRdb re-called the multiplex PCR reads with MiXCR. There are around 400,000 distinct CDR3 sequences in the sample; approximately 22% occur only once, and about 13% lies in the top ten. Sequences were derived from peripheral blood mononuclear cells (PBMCs), sampled when the disease was refractory, from a patient treated with antithyroid drugs. These receptors originate from a female donor with Graves disease.

This clonotype was seen many times. The chain uses TRBV11-2 and TRBJ2-5; no firm D call. The V and J ends lost 6 bases and 7 bases respectively, with 15 bases between them. The V gene's germline CDR1 is SGHAT and CDR2 FQNNGV. This CDR3 has 13 amino acids. CDR3 in DNA: TGTGCCAGCAGGCGCTATGGCGTAGGGACCCAGTACTTC. This encodes CASRRYGVGTQYF.

In its sample, this clonotype was seen many times. CDR3 in DNA: TGTGCCAGCAGTCGGACAGGGGCGCTACTGGGGGCCAACGTCCTGACTTTC. Its translation: CASSRTGALLGANVLTF. This chain joins TRBV12-3 or TRBV12-4 and TRBJ2-6, with 9 bases matching TRBD1. The CDR3 is 17 amino acids. The V gene end was trimmed by 5 bases and the J gene end by 4 bases; junction bases not matched to a gene: 9.

In its sample, this clonotype was seen a few times. This rearrangement joins TRBV20-1 to TRBJ2-1, with TRBD2 as a possible D gene (5 bases). Germline V lookup: CDR1 DFQATT, CDR2 SNEGSKA (reference sequence). The CDR3 loop spans 13 amino acids. V was clipped by 2 bases and J by 8 bases, with 13 bases between them. The CDR3 bases are TGCAGTGCTAGAATGCCTAGCTCCGATGAGCAGTTCTTC. Its translation: CSARMPSSDEQFF.

The chain has TRBV5-5 and TRBJ1-6; perhaps TRBD1 as D (6 bases). CDR3 length: 14 amino acids. The germline gives CDR1 SGHKS, CDR2 YYEKEE (reference sequence). The V end was cut by 4 bases, the J end by 5 bases, with 10 bases between. The CDR3 is CASSQGTNNSPLHF. CDR3 sequence (DNA): TGTGCCAGCAGCCAGGGGACTAATAATTCACCCCTCCACTTT.

CDR3 in DNA: TGTGCCAGCAGGAAGGCCCCGACTAACTACGAGCAGTACTTC. Protein: CASRKAPTNYEQYF. This chain uses TRBV6-1 with TRBJ2-7, with D tentatively TRBD2 (5 bases). Germline V lookup: CDR1 MNHNS, CDR2 SASEGT. The germline V and J ends were trimmed by 6 bases and 3 bases, with 15 bases remaining between them. The CDR3 is made up of 14 amino acids.

This clonotype was detected only a few times. The gene calls are TRBV4-1 and TRBJ1-4; D is undetermined. The ends were cut back, 4 bases at V and 1 base at J, with 10 bases in the middle. The CDR3 consists of 15 residues. Germline V gives CDR1 MGHRA, CDR2 YSYEKL. In DNA, the CDR3 is TGCGCCAGCAGCCCCACGGTGGGAACTAATGAAAAACTGTTTTTT. This sequence encodes CASSPTVGTNEKLFF.

This clonotype was counted many times. The chain joins TRBV28 to TRBJ1-2, with D possibly TRBD1 on 5 matching bases. The germline gives CDR1 MDHEN, CDR2 SYDVKM. CDR3 length equals 11 residues. Trimming took off 2 bases at V and 8 bases at J, with 6 bases between the two ends. The chain's CDR3 is CASSLRGGYTF. As DNA, the CDR3 is TGTGCCAGCAGTTTAAGGGGCGGCTACACCTTC.

This rearrangement joins TRBV5-6 to TRBJ2-3; 9 nucleotides agree with TRBD1. Germline loops: CDR1 SGHDT, CDR2 YYEEEE. V shed 4 bases and J 0 bases; nucleotides not matched to a gene: 6. CDR3 length: 16 residues. CDR3 in DNA: TGTGCCAGCAGCGAAACAGGGGGCTTGAGCACAGATACGCAGTATTTT. It codes for CASSETGGLSTDTQYF.

This clonotype was counted many times. This chain uses TRBV28 with TRBJ1-2; 9 positions match TRBD1. Per the germline V gene, CDR1 is MDHEN and CDR2 is SYDVKM. The CDR3 has 15 residues. Trimming removed 6 bases from V and 6 bases from J; junction bases left unmatched: 11. The chain's CDR3 is CASRRLQGAFDGYTF. The CDR3 region has the DNA TGTGCCAGCAGGAGATTACAGGGGGCCTTTGATGGCTACACCTTC.

This chain connects TRBV5-1 to TRBJ2-7; D remains ambiguous. V dropped 7 bases and J dropped 0 bases, with 14 bases sitting between them. Looked up from germline, CDR1 is SGHRS and CDR2 is YFSETQ. The CDR3 extends over 14 amino acids. The CDR3 reads CASGPDRSSYEQYF. CDR3 nucleotides: TGCGCCAGCGGACCGGACCGAAGCTCCTACGAGCAGTACTTC.

This clonotype showed up just a few times. V is TRBV10-3 and J is TRBJ2-2; D is undetermined. Germline V gene lookup returns CDR1 ENHRY and CDR2 SYGVKD. This CDR3 comprises 13 residues. V dropped 4 bases and J dropped 4 bases, with 7 bases sitting between them. The CDR3 sequence is CAISGATTGELFF. CDR3 DNA: TGTGCCATCAGTGGGGCAACCACCGGGGAGCTGTTTTTT.

The chain combines TRBV19 with TRBJ1-5; D might be TRBD1 (5 bases). The V gene's germline CDR1 is LNHDA and CDR2 SQIVND (reference sequence). Trimming cost V 2 bases and J 1 base, with 18 bases left between them. This CDR3 has 18 amino acids. The CDR3 region has the DNA TGTGCCAGTAGTATAAACCTGGACACCACATGGAGCAATCAGCCCCAGCATTTT. It translates to CASSINLDTTWSNQPQHF.

The chain links TRBV19 to TRBJ2-7; D gene ambiguous. The germline V and J ends were trimmed by 5 bases and 2 bases, with 10 bases remaining between them. The germline V gene encodes CDR1 LNHDA and CDR2 SQIVND (reference sequence). The CDR3 contains 13 residues. The CDR3: CASSVAVTYEQYF. CDR3 nucleotides: TGTGCCAGTAGTGTGGCGGTGACCTACGAGCAGTACTTC.

This clonotype came up a few times. The rearrangement links TRBV6-6 to TRBJ2-7; D gene unclear. The CDR3 runs to 13 residues. Germline V gives CDR1 MNHNY, CDR2 SVGAGI (reference sequence). V was cut by 0 bases and J by 9 bases, with 12 bases left in between. The CDR3 nucleotides read TGTGCCAGCAGTTACTCGACGAGCAGTGGGCAGTACTTC. Protein product: CASSYSTSSGQYF.

In the case of this clonotype: Given a much more abundant clone one base away, this may be a read error. No conserved phenylalanine or tryptophan ends this CDR3, so it is likely a read error. The rearrangement joins TRBV16 to TRBJ2-1, with TRBD1 as a possible D gene (5 bases). From germline, CDR1 is KGHSY and CDR2 FQNENV. The CDR3 length is 16 residues. The CDR3 here is CASSPLSAGAHNGQFY. The CDR3 bases are TGTGCCAGCAGCCCCCTCAGCGCTGGGGCCCACAATGGGCAGTTCTAC.

There are a few counts of this clonotype. This chain uses TRBV10-3 with TRBJ2-2; 7 bases agree with TRBD1. The CDR3 spans 14 residues. Per the germline V gene, CDR1 is ENHRY and CDR2 is SYGVKD. The V and J ends lost 7 bases and 4 bases, in that order; junction bases with no gene match: 6. In nucleotides, the CDR3 is TGTGCCATCACCACAGGGGATCGCACCGGGGAGCTGTTTTTT. The encoded protein is CAITTGDRTGELFF.

Concerning this clonotype itself: The conserved phenylalanine or tryptophan is not found at the CDR3 terminus, so this likely reflects a read error. The chain links TRBV10-3 to TRBJ1-1, with D perhaps matching TRBD1 (6 bases). The CDR3 extends over 11 amino acids. CDR1 and CDR2 from the germline V gene are ENHRY and SYGVKD. The CDR3 nucleotides read TGTGGAAGCAGGGGAGGGACTGAAGCTTTCTCT. It is translated as CGSRGGTEAFS.

V usage is TRBV5-4 and J usage is TRBJ2-5, with D unclear. Trimming stripped 3 bases from V and 6 bases from J, with 12 bases between. From germline, CDR1 is SGHNT and CDR2 YYREEE (reference sequence). The CDR3 consists of 13 residues. CDR3: CASSSASEQTQYF. The CDR3 bases are TGTGCCAGCAGCTCTGCCTCCGAACAGACCCAGTACTTC.

This chain connects TRBV28 to TRBJ1-5, with D possibly matching TRBD1 (5 bases). Trimming stripped 5 bases from V and 3 bases from J, with 14 bases between. Germline V gives CDR1 MDHEN, CDR2 SYDVKM. This CDR3 region has 15 residues. This CDR3 reads CASSDTGRNNQPQHF. The CDR3 DNA reads TGTGCCAGCAGTGACACGGGGCGGAACAATCAGCCCCAGCATTTT.

This clonotype was observed many times. The chain uses TRBV2 and TRBJ2-7, with TRBD2 identical over 9 bases. This CDR3 has 15 residues. The J segment lost 5 bases and the V segment lost 7 bases, leaving 12 bases of the junction unmatched. Germline CDR1 and CDR2: SNHLY and FYNNEI. The CDR3 spells CASTSLAGKSDEQYF. In nucleotides, the CDR3 is TGTGCCAGCACAAGCCTAGCGGGAAAATCGGACGAGCAGTACTTC.

This clonotype was observed at least ten times. The chain combines TRBV28 with TRBJ2-7; TRBD1 aligns across 12 bases. Germline-derived CDR1 and CDR2 are MDHEN and SYDVKM. After removal of 6 bases from V and 4 bases from J, the junction contained 7 bases not matched to a gene. The CDR3 contains 15 residues. The CDR3 spells CASRPPGQGAYEQYF. Written as DNA, the CDR3 is TGTGCCAGCAGGCCGCCGGGACAGGGGGCATACGAGCAGTACTTC. The whole variable domain, filled in from reference TRBV28 and TRBJ2-7, reads DVKVTQSSRYLVKRTGEKVFLECVQDMDHENMFWYRQDPGLGLRLIYFSYDVKMKEKGDIPEGYSVSREKKERFSLILESASTNQTSMYLCASRPPGQGAYEQYFGPGTRLTVT.

The chain employs TRBV6-1 and TRBJ2-3; 9 bases fit TRBD1. Looked up from germline, CDR1 is MNHNS and CDR2 is SASEGT. This CDR3 contains 14 residues. The ends lost 4 bases at V and 6 bases at J; junction bases unmatched: 5. CDR3 amino acids: CASSASDRGDTQYF. CDR3 sequence (DNA): TGTGCCAGCAGTGCATCGGACAGGGGTGATACGCAGTATTTT.

The sample holds a few counts of this clonotype. This chain links TRBV10-3 with TRBJ2-3; D gene ambiguous. Germline-derived CDR1 and CDR2 are ENHRY and SYGVKD. Trimming removed 6 bases from V and 6 bases from J, with 7 bases in between. This CDR3 contains 11 residues. The CDR3 nucleotides read TGTGCCATCAGCAGCCAGGATACGCAGTATTTT. It translates to CAISSQDTQYF.

This clonotype was observed many times. The chain couples TRBV6-2 or TRBV6-3 to TRBJ2-7, with D perhaps matching TRBD2 (7 bases). Germline V gives CDR1 MNHEY, CDR2 SVGEGT. This CDR3 region has 16 residues. V was shortened by 5 bases and J by 2 bases, with 19 bases between the two germline ends. CDR3 DNA: TGTGCCAGCAGTGAACCTTCGGGGGGCTTCGCCTACGAGCAGTACTTC. Protein product: CASSEPSGGFAYEQYF.

The chain couples TRBV15 to TRBJ2-5; 9 bases fit TRBD2. The germline gives CDR1 LNHNV, CDR2 YYDKDF (reference sequence). J was trimmed by 5 bases and V by 3 bases; bases with no gene match: 7. The CDR3 has 15 residues. CDR3 region: CATSSPGTSMETQYF. As DNA, the CDR3 is TGTGCCACCAGCAGCCCCGGGACTAGCATGGAGACCCAGTACTTC.

This clonotype was counted ten times or more. The chain recombines TRBV7-9 with TRBJ2-7; TRBD1 aligns across 12 bases. V lost 5 bases and J lost 4; bases outside the gene matches: 6. The CDR3 spans 15 residues. From germline, CDR1 is SEHNR and CDR2 FQNEAQ (reference sequence). The CDR3 sequence: CASSPGQGAQYEQYF. The CDR3 DNA reads as TGTGCCAGCAGCCCGGGACAGGGGGCGCAGTACGAGCAGTACTTC. Full variable domain (rest looked up from reference TRBV7-9 and TRBJ2-7): DTGVSQNPRHKITKRGQNVTFRCDPISEHNRLYWYRQTLGQGPEFLTYFQNEAQLEKSRLLSDRFSAERPKGSFSTLEIQRTEQGDSAMYLCASSPGQGAQYEQYFGPGTRLTVT.

This clonotype was counted at least ten times. The chain employs TRBV28 and TRBJ1-5; possibly TRBD1 for D (5 bases). Trimming cost V 7 bases and J 3 bases, with 16 bases left between them. The length of the CDR3 is 15 residues. From germline, CDR1 is MDHEN and CDR2 SYDVKM. The CDR3 nucleotides read TGTGCCAGCAATATCGCTGGGGCCTACAATCAGCCCCAGCATTTT. Translated: CASNIAGAYNQPQHF.

This clonotype was observed many times. J is TRBJ2-5 and V is TRBV10-2, with 7 bases fitting TRBD1. The CDR3 is 14 amino acids. The germline CDR1 and CDR2 sequences are WSHSY and SAAADI. V trimming: 10 bases; J trimming: 2 bases; junction bases outside the gene matches: 10. The CDR3 spells CATSPGGKQETQYF. Written as DNA, the CDR3 is TGCGCCACTTCTCCAGGGGGAAAACAAGAGACCCAGTACTTC.

The genes are TRBV3-1 and TRBJ2-2; D gene ambiguous. V lost 1 base, J lost 0 bases, and 12 bases lay in between. The CDR3 is made up of 17 amino acids. The germline V gene has CDR1 LGHDT and CDR2 YNNKEL (reference sequence). CDR3 amino acids: CASSQGLTGANTGELFF. CDR3 DNA: TGTGCCAGCAGCCAAGGGCTGACGGGCGCGAACACCGGGGAGCTGTTTTTT.

The CDR3 is CASSADRASNQPQHF. The DNA of the CDR3 is TGTGCCAGCAGCGCGGACAGGGCTAGCAATCAGCCCCAGCATTTT. The gene calls are TRBV11-3 and TRBJ1-5; 8 nucleotides match TRBD1. V lost 5 bases and J lost 0; bases outside the gene matches: 3. Germline V gene sequence: CDR1 SGHNT, CDR2 YENEEA. This CDR3 contains 15 residues.

Here the CDR3 reads CASSLASSGQGTSGNGYTF. CDR3 nucleotide sequence: TGCGCCAGCAGCTTGGCCTCCTCGGGACAGGGGACCTCGGGGAATGGCTACACCTTC. The V and J genes are TRBV5-1 and TRBJ1-2; TRBD1 agrees at 10 bases. Germline CDR1 and CDR2: SGHRS and YFSETQ. The CDR3 consists of 19 residues. V was pared by 0 bases and J by 6 bases, with 17 bases of the junction left unmatched. Variable domain in full (rest from reference TRBV5-1 and TRBJ1-2): KAGVTQTPRYLIKTRGQQVTLSCSPISGHRSVSWYQQTPGQGLQFLFEYFSETQRNKGNFPGRFSGRQFSNSRSEMNVSTLELGDSALYLCASSLASSGQGTSGNGYTFGSGTRLTVV.

The V gene is TRBV9, the J gene TRBJ2-1, with 7 positions matching TRBD1. CDR1 and CDR2 from the germline V gene are SGDLS and YYNGEE. V trimming: 0 bases; J trimming: 9 bases; junction bases outside the gene matches: 9. The CDR3 is 15 amino acids. Here the CDR3 reads CASSVGQGDQGEQFF. For the CDR3, the DNA is TGTGCCAGCAGCGTAGGTCAGGGGGATCAAGGTGAGCAGTTCTTC.